Shown below are 5 T cell receptor beta chains from a single sample sequenced in a study of regulatory T cells in long-lasting Graves disease (dated by TCRdb to about 2021). The label giving this sample's time point can be read as: persistent/refractory GD, antithyroid drugs over 5 years with positive TRAb. RNA was extracted from PBMCs in TRIzol for both TCR sequencing and RNA sequencing. Libraries came from multiplex PCR. This sample was sequenced with an Illumina HiSeq 4000. TCR beta libraries were built with iRepertoire HTBI primers and Arm-PCR amplification of CDR3 regions. The public reads were quality trimmed at Q25 with fastp and then assembled into clones with MiXCR by TCRdb, keeping productive beta chains. Rows matching on CDR3 protein sequence are summarized as one entry with the most common DNA and genes. The sample table lists hundreds of thousands of distinct CDR3 sequences, 25% to 35% of them with a count of one. The ten largest clones capture 35% to 55% of the sample.

The starting material was peripheral blood mononuclear cells (PBMCs), obtained when the disease was refractory, from a patient treated with antithyroid drugs. The origin of the receptors is a female donor with Graves disease.

For this clonotype: The CDR3 does not end in the conserved phenylalanine or tryptophan, so this is likely a read error. The chain couples TRBV24-1 to TRBJ2-5; TRBD1 matches at 8 bases. The J call may be incorrect, as the DNA end agrees better with TRBJ2-7. Germline lookup yields CDR1 KGHDR and CDR2 SFDVKD. The CDR3 runs to 14 residues. The CDR3 loop reads CASSEPDRDYEQYL. DNA for the CDR3: TGTGCCAGCAGTGAACCGGACAGGGACTACGAGCAGTACTTA.

Notes on this clonotype: Being one base from a much bigger clone, this may be a read error. The J gene is TRBJ2-7, the V gene TRBV28; D possibly corresponds to TRBD2 (6 bases). CDR3 length equals 15 residues. Germline CDR1 and CDR2: MDHEN and SYDVKM. V was cut by 2 bases and J by 5 bases, with 16 bases left in between. The chain's CDR3 is CASSLRQGLSHEQYF. CDR3 nucleotides: TGTGCCAGCAGTTTAAGGCAGGGACTTTCCCACGAGCAGTACTTC.

The chain links TRBV29-1 to TRBJ1-1; D gene unclear. Germline CDR1 and CDR2: SQVTM and ANQGSEA. V was trimmed by 3 bases and J by 0 bases, leaving 11 bases between them. CDR3 length: 14 residues. CDR3 sequence reads: CSVDQHRLNTEAFF. CDR3 nucleotides: TGCAGCGTTGACCAACACCGGCTGAACACTGAAGCTTTCTTT.

This clonotype was seen a handful of times. This sequence joins TRBV4-1 and TRBJ1-2; 7 nucleotides agree with TRBD1. The junction had 3 bases not matched to a gene; V was cut back by 1 base and J by 4 bases. Germline V gene data show CDR1 as MGHRA and CDR2 as YSYEKL. The CDR3 totals 14 residues. DNA of the CDR3: TGCGCCAGCAGCCAAGGGGACAGTTTCTATGGCTACACCTTC. It encodes CASSQGDSFYGYTF.

The chain couples TRBV15 to TRBJ2-2; D perhaps matches TRBD1 (6 bases). Germline values: CDR1 LNHNV, CDR2 YYDKDF (reference sequence). The V gene lost 0 bases and the J gene lost 1 base, with 6 bases spanning the gap. CDR3 size: 15 residues. CDR3 nucleotide sequence: TGTGCCACCAGCAGAGACAGGGGGAACACCGGGGAGCTGTTTTTT. It encodes CATSRDRGNTGELFF.